This T cell receptor (beta chain) emerged from a study of blood T cells in healthy people across ages. Study results and caveats: Higher diversity, along with more naive CD4+ cells, distinguished long-lived donors from aged donors. As age increased, TCR beta diversity per million T cells fell in a roughly linear fashion.

Collection of 7.5 to 10 milliliters of peripheral blood was performed for each donor. The second PCR ran roughly 7 to 12 cycles with a sample-barcoded 5' primer and J-beta primers. One entry per CDR3 protein results from TCRdb running MiXCR on the 5' RACE reads. The sample consists of 700,000 to 850,000 distinct CDR3 sequences, about 53% of them appearing once. V shed 6 bases and J 6 bases; nucleotides not matched to a gene: 10. The CDR3 is made up of 15 amino acids. Germline CDR1 is KGHSH and CDR2 is LQKENI. Note on this clonotype: Antigen: not known.

The receptor comes from a man older than 75 in good health. The genes are TRBV18 and TRBJ2-7; the match to TRBD2 covers 11 bases. Sequenced input: blood. CDR3 DNA: TGTGCCAGCTCTCCCACTAGCGGGAGTTCGATCGAGCAGTACTTC. This translates into CASSPTSGSSIEQYF.